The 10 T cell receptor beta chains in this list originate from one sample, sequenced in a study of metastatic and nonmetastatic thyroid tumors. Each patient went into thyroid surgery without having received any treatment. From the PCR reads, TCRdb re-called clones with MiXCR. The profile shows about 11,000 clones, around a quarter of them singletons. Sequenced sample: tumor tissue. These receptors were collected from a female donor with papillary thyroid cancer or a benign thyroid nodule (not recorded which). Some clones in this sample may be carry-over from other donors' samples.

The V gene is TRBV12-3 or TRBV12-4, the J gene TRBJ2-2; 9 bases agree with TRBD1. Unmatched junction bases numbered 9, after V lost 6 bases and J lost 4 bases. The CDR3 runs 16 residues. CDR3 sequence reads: CASRSYRGRVTGELFF. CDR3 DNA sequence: TGTGCCAGCAGAAGTTACAGGGGGCGGGTCACCGGGGAGCTGTTTTTT.

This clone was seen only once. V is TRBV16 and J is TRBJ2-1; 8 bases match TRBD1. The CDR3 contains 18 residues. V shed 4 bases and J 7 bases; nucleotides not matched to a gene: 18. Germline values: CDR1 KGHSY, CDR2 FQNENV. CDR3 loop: CASSPLGAGTGGANEQFF. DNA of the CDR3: TGTGCCAGCAGCCCCCTAGGGGCCGGGACAGGCGGGGCGAATGAGCAGTTCTTC.

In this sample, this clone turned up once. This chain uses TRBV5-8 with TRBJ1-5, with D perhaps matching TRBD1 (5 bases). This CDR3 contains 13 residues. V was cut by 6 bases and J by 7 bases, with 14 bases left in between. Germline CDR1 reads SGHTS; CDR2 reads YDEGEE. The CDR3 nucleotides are TGTGCCAGCATCCCGGTGGGGGACCAGCCCCAGCATTTT. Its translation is CASIPVGDQPQHF.

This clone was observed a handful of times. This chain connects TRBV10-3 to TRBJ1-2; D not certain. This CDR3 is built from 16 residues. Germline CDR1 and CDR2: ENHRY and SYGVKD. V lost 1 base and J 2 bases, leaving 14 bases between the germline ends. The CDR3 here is CAISELNTGSNYGYTF. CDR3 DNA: TGTGCCATCAGTGAGTTGAATACGGGCAGCAACTATGGCTACACCTTC.

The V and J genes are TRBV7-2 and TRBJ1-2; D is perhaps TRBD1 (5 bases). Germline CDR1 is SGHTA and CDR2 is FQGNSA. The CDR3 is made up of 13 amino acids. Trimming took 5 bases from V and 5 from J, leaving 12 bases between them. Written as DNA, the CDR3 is TGTGCCAGCAGCCTGGGGGAGGGGTATGGCTACACCTTC. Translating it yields CASSLGEGYGYTF.

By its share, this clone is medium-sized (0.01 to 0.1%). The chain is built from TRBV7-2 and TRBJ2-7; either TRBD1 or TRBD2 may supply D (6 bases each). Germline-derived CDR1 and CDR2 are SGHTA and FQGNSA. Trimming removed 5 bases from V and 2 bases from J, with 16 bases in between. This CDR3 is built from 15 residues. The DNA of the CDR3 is TGTGCCAGCAGCCCTCAGCCGGGGGCAACCTACGAGCAGTACTTC. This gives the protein CASSPQPGATYEQYF.

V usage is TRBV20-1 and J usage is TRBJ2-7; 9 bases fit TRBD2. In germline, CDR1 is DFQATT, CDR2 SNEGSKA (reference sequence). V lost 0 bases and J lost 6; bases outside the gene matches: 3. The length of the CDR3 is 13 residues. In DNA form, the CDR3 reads TGCAGTGCTAGAGAGGGGACTAGCTTCGAGCAGTACTTC. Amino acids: CSAREGTSFEQYF.

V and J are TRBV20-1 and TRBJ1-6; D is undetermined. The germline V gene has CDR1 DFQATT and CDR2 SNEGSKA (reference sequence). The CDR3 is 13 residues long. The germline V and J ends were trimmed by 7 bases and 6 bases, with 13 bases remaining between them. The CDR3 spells CSVLRAVNSPLHF. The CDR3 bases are TGCAGTGTCCTTAGGGCAGTTAATTCACCCCTCCACTTT.

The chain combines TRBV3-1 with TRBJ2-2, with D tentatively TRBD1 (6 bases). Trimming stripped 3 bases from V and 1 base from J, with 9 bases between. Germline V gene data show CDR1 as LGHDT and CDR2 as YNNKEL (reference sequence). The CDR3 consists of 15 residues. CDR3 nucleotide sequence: TGTGCCAGCAGCCAGGCACAGGGGAACACCGGGGAGCTGTTTTTT. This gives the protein CASSQAQGNTGELFF.

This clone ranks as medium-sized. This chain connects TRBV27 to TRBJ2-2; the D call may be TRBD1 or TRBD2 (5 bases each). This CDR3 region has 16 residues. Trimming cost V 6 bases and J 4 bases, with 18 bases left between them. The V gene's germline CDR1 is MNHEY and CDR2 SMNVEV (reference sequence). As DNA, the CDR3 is TGTGCCAGCAGCCAGCAGGGAGCCCTCAGCACCGGGGAGCTGTTTTTT. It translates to CASSQQGALSTGELFF.